A single sample is the source of the 8 T cell receptor beta chains below, sequenced in a study of T cell repertoires in cytomegalovirus infection. Each CDR3 protein is one row after TCRdb ran MiXCR on the reads. The sample gives 65,000 to 85,000 distinct CDR3 sequences, around 27% of which show up once; 59% is in the top ten. These receptors have no identified antigens. The sample consisted of CD8+ T cells from cultured PBMCs, taken from culture after CMV antigen stimulation. These receptor sequences come from a human donor in good health (CMV status not recorded). Some clones in this sample may be carry-over from other donors' samples.

This clonotype was counted many times. V is TRBV28 and J is TRBJ2-7; 9 bases line up with TRBD1. CDR1 is MDHEN and CDR2 is SYDVKM in the germline V gene. J lost 1 base, V lost 4 bases, and 5 bases had no gene match. The CDR3 runs 15 residues. The CDR3 DNA reads as TGTGCCAGCAGTTCCCCCGGGACAGGGTCCTACGAGCAGTACTTC. Translated: CASSSPGTGSYEQYF.

The chain carries TRBV6-1 and TRBJ1-5; maybe TRBD1 (5 bases). Trimming took off 3 bases at V and 2 bases at J, with 11 bases between the two ends. The CDR3 has 15 residues. Germline lookup yields CDR1 MNHNS and CDR2 SASEGT. Written as DNA, the CDR3 is TGTGCCAGCAGTGACCGGGACGGTGGCAATCAGCCCCAGCATTTT. The encoded protein is CASSDRDGGNQPQHF.

There are many counts of this clonotype. The junction differs from germline at one of its ends, possibly a read error. V is TRBV12-3 or TRBV12-4 and J is TRBJ2-5, with TRBD2 matching 12 bases. The CDR3 is 15 amino acids. The CDR3 DNA sequence: TGTGCCAGCAGTTTAAGTAGGCTAGCGGGGGGGATAATTCACTTC. The encoded protein is CASSLSRLAGGIIHF.

CDR3 sequence: CASSQGSGQETQYF. DNA for the CDR3: TGTGCCAGCAGCCAGGGGTCTGGTCAGGAGACCCAGTACTTC. V usage is TRBV11-2 and J usage is TRBJ2-5; possible D gene TRBD1, 6 bases. This CDR3 has 14 amino acids. Germline V lookup: CDR1 SGHAT, CDR2 FQNNGV. Trimming left V 5 bases short and J 5 bases short, with 15 bases between.

The chain employs TRBV7-8 and TRBJ1-2; possible D gene TRBD1, 6 bases. The V end was cut by 2 bases, the J end by 4 bases, with 14 bases between. CDR1 is SGHVS, CDR2 FQNEAQ, per germline. CDR3 length equals 15 residues. In nucleotides, the CDR3 is TGTGCCAGCAGCTTATTTGTGGGGGCAGGCTATGGCTACACCTTC. It specifies CASSLFVGAGYGYTF.

This clonotype was seen more than once but under ten times. This chain joins TRBV20-1 and TRBJ2-3, with 7 bases that match TRBD1. CDR1 and CDR2 (germline): DFQATT, SNEGSKA (reference sequence). The CDR3 extends over 13 amino acids. V gave up 6 bases and J gave up 1 base; unmatched junction bases: 4. CDR3 residues: CSAPQGGTDTQYF. The CDR3 coding sequence is TGCAGTGCCCCCCAGGGGGGCACAGATACGCAGTATTTT.

This clonotype was counted between two and nine times. DNA for the CDR3: TGTGCCAGCGGAGAGGGAGGCTCCTACAATGAGCAGTTCTTC. Translated, it gives CASGEGGSYNEQFF. The J gene is TRBJ2-1, the V gene TRBV6-6; D may be TRBD2 (6 bases). Germline CDR1 is MNHNY and CDR2 is SVGAGI (reference sequence). Trimming removed 8 bases at V and 0 bases at J, with 11 bases between. This CDR3 has 14 amino acids.

Ten or more counts support this clonotype. The rearrangement uses TRBV6-6 and TRBJ1-6; D gene ambiguous. V lost 6 bases, J lost 4 bases, and 10 bases lay in between. Germline loops: CDR1 MNHNY, CDR2 SVGAGI (reference sequence). This CDR3 has 14 amino acids. The CDR3, as DNA: TGTGCCAGCAGGCCGTACCTATATAATTCACCCCTCCACTTT. Amino acid sequence: CASRPYLYNSPLHF.